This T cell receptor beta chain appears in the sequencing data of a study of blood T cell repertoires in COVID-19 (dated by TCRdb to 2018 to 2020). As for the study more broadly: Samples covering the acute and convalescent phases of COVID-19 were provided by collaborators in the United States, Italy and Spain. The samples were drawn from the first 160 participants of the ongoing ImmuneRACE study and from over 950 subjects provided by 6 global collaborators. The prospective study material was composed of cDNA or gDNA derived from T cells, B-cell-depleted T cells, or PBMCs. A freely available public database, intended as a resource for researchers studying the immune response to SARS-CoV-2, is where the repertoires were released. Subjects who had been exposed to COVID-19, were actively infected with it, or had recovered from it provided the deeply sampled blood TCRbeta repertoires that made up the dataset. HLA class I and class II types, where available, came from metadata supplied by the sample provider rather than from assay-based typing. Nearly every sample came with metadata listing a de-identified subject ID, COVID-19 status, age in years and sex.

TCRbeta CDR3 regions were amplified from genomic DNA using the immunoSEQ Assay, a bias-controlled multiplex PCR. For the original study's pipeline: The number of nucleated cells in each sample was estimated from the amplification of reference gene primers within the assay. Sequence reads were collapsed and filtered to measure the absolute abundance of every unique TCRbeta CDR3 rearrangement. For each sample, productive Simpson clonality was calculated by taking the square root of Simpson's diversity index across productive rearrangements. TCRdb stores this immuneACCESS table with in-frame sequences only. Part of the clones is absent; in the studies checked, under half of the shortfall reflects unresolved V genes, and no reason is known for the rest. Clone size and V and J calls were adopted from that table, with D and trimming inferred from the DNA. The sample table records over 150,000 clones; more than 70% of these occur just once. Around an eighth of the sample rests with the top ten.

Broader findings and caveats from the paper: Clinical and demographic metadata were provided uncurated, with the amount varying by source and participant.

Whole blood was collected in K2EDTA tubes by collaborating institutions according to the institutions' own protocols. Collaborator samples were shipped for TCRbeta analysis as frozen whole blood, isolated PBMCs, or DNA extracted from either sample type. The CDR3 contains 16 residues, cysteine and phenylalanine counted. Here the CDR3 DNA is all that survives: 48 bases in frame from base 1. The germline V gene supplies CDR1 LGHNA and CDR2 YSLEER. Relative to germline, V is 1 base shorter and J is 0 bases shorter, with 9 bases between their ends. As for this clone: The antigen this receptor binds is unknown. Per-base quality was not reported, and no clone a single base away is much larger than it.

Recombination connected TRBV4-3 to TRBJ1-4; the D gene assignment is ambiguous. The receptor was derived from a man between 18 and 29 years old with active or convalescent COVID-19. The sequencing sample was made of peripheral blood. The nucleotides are TGCGCCAGCAGCCAAGTTAACGGTGCAACTAATGAAAAACTGTTTTTT. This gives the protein CASSQVNGATNEKLFF.